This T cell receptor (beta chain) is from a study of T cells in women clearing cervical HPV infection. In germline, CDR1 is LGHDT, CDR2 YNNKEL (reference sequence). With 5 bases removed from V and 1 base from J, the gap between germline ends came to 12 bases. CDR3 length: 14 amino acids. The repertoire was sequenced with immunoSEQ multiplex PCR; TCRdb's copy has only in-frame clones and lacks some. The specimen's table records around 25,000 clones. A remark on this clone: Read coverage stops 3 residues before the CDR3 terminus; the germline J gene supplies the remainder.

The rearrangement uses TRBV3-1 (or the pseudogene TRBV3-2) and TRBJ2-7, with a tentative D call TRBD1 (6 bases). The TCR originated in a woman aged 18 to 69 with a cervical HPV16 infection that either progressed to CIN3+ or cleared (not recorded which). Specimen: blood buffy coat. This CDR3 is CASSGMGQSYEQYF. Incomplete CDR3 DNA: TGTGCCAGCAGCGGAATGGGACAATCCTACGAG.